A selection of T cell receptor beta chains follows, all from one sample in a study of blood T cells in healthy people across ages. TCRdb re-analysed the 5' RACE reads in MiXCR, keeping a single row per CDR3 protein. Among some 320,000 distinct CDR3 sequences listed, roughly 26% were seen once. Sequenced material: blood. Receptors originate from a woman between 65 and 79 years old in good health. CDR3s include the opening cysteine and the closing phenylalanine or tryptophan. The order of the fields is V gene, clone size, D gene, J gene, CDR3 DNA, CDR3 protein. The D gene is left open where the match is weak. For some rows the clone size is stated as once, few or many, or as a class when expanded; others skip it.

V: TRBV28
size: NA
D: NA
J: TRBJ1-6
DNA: TGTGCCAGCACCACGGGGGGATTGGGAAATTCACCCCTCCACTTT
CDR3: CASTTGGLGNSPLHF

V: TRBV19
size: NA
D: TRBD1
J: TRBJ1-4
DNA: TGTGCCACGACAGGGGCCAAGGGGAGGCATGAAAAACTGTTTTTT
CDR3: CATTGAKGRHEKLFF

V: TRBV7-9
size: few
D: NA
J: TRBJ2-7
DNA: TGTGCCAGCAGCCAAAGACAGGAATTCTCCTACGAGCAGTACTTC
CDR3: CASSQRQEFSYEQYF

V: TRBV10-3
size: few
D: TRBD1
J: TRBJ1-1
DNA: TGTGCCATCAGTGAGAATACAGGGGGCAACACTGAAGCTTTCTTT
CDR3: CAISENTGGNTEAFF

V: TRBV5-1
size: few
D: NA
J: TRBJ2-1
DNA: TGCGCCAGCAGCTTGGGAGCTTACAATGAGCAGTCCTTC
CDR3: CASSLGAYNEQSF

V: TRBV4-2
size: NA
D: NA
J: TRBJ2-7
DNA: TGTGCCAGCAGCGCCGACAACTACGAGCAGTACTTC
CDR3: CASSADNYEQYF

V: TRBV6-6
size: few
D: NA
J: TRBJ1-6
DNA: TGTGCCAGCAGTTCAGACCGGGGGGTATCCCTCCACTTT
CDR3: CASSSDRGVSLHF

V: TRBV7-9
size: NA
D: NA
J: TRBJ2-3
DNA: TGTGCCAGCAGCCCCAGGAGGTCGAAAGATACGCAGTATTTT
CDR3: CASSPRRSKDTQYF

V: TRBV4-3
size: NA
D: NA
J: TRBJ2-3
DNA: TGCGCCAGCAGCCAAGGTGCGCGGGCAGATACGCAGTATTTT
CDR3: CASSQGARADTQYF

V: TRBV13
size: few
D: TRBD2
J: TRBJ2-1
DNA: TGTGCCAGCAGCTATCCCACTAGCGGGAGTTATAATGAGCAGTTCTTC
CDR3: CASSYPTSGSYNEQFF

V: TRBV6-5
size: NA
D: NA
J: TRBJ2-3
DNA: TGTGCCAGCAGTTACTCATGGGGCACAGATACGCAGTATTTT
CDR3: CASSYSWGTDTQYF

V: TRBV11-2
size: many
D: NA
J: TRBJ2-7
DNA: TGTGCCAGCAGCTTAGAACCCGGGAGTAGATACGAGCAGTACTTC
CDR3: CASSLEPGSRYEQYF

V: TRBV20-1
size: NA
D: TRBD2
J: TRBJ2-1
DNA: TGCAGTGCTAAACGACTAGCGGGAGGGCCGGGTAATGAGCAGTTCTTC
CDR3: CSAKRLAGGPGNEQFF

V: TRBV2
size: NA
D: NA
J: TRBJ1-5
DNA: TGTGCCAGCAGTGCCGAGAGCAATCAGCCCCAGCATTTT
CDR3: CASSAESNQPQHF

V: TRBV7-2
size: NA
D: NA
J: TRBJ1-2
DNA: TGTGCCAGCAGCTTTGCAGGGGTAGATGGCTACACCTTC
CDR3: CASSFAGVDGYTF

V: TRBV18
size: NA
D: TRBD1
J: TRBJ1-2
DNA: TGTGCCAGCTCCCCCGGACAGGACTATGGCTACACCTTC
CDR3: CASSPGQDYGYTF

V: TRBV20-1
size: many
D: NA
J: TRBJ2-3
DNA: TGCAGTGCTAGCAGATACGCGGTGGATACGCAGTATTTT
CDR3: CSASRYAVDTQYF

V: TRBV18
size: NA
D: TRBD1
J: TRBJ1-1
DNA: TGTGCCAGCTCACCACTTTCTACAGGGGGCAGGGGCACTGAAGCTTTCTTT
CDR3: CASSPLSTGGRGTEAFF

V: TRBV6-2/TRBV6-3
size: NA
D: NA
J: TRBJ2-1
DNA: TGTGCCAGCAGTTACTCGGGCGGGACCTACAATGAGCAGTTCTTC
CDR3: CASSYSGGTYNEQFF

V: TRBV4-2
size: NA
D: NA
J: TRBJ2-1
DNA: TGTGCCAGCAGCCAGTTGGGGCAGGGGTACAATGAGCAGTTCTTC
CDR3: CASSQLGQGYNEQFF

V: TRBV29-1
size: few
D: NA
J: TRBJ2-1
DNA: TGCAGCGTTGGGGACGGAAACAATGAGCAGTTCTTC
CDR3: CSVGDGNNEQFF

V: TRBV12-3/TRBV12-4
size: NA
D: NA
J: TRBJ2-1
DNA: TGTGCCAGCAGTCCGCCATACGGGAGTAAACCTGAGCAGTTCTTC
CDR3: CASSPPYGSKPEQFF

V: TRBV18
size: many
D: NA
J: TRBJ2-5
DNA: TGTGCCAGCTCACCAACAGGGTTTGGGTACCAAGAGACCCAGTACTTC
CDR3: CASSPTGFGYQETQYF

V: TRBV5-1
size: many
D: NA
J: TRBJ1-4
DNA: TGCGCCAGCAGCTTGGTCGGCTCGGGAGCTGAAAAACTGTTTTTT
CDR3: CASSLVGSGAEKLFF

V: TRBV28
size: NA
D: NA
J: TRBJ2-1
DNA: TGTGCCAGCAGTTTGGTAGGGACCGATGAGCAGTTCTTC
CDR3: CASSLVGTDEQFF

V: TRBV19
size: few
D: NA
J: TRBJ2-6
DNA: TGTGCCAGTACCCCAGGGAGCGGGGCCAACGTCCTGACTTTC
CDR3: CASTPGSGANVLTF

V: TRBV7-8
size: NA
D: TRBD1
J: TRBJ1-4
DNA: TGTGCCAGCAGCCCTAATACAGGGGTTGGTGAAAAACTGTTTTTT
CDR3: CASSPNTGVGEKLFF

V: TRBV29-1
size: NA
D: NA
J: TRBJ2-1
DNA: TGCAGCGTCGTTGGTCGGAATGAGCAGTTCTTC
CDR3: CSVVGRNEQFF

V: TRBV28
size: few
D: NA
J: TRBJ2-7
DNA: TGTGCCAGCAGTTTATTTAGCAAACCGGGCGAGCAGTACTTC
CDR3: CASSLFSKPGEQYF

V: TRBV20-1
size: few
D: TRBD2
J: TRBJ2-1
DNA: TGCAGTGCTAGAGAGCGGGAGTACAATGAGCAGTTCTTC
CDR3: CSAREREYNEQFF

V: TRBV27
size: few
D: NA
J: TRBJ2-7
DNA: TGTGCCAGCAGTCCTCGGCCAGGGCAAGCGGTCGAGCAGTACTTC
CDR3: CASSPRPGQAVEQYF

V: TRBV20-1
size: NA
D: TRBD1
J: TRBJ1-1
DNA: TGCAGTGCTAGAGTAGGGGGCGCTAACAGGAACACTGAAGCTTTCTTT
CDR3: CSARVGGANRNTEAFF

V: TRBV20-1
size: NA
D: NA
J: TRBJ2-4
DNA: TGCAGTGCTAGAGAAGAGGGTCGTGGGAACATTCAGTACTTC
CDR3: CSAREEGRGNIQYF

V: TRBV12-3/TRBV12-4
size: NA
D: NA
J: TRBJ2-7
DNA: TGTGCCAGCAGTTTTCAGGGGGGCGCCTACGAGCAGTACTTC
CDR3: CASSFQGGAYEQYF

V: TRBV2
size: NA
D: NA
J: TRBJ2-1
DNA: TGTGCCAGCAAAATGATACTGGAGAATGAGCAGTTCTTC
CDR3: CASKMILENEQFF

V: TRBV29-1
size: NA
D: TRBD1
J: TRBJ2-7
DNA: TGCAGCGCTGTCGACAGGGTCATTCACGAGCAGTACTTC
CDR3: CSAVDRVIHEQYF

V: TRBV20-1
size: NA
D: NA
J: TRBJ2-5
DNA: TGCAGTGCTAGTAAGGGTCCTCAAGAGACCCAGTACTTC
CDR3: CSASKGPQETQYF

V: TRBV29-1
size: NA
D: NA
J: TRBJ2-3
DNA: TGCAGCGTAATACAGGGCAACACAGATACGCAGTATTTT
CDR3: CSVIQGNTDTQYF

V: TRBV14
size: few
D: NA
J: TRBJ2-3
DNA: TGTGCCAGCAGCCAAGCAGATACGCAGTATTTT
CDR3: CASSQADTQYF

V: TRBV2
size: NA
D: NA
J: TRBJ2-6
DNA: TGTGCCAGTCGGGACGGGCACTCTGGGGCCAACGTCCTGACTTTC
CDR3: CASRDGHSGANVLTF